This T cell receptor (beta chain) was profiled in a study of shared clonotypes between healthy human individuals (dated by TCRdb to the early 2020s). Regarding the study in general: A few men and two women, aged 18 to 49 years, made up the cohort. To estimate repertoire size and how much clonotypes are shared between individuals, the study performed deep sequencing of blood TCR repertoires from a few healthy adults. To increase sequencing depth and limit assay-specific biases, different laboratories used diverse techniques to prepare libraries and sequence TCR repertoires. Between about 0.8 and 9 billion PBMCs per donor were obtained by leukapheresis. For each donor, CD4 naive and CD4 memory were each given three plates, CD8 naive was given two plates, and CD8 memory was given one plate. Broad study findings and their caveats: Rarefaction of sorted-subset datasets indicated incomplete sequencing despite the large sequencing depth. Because the study included a small number of donors, the genetic and exposure-history diversity represented was limited. Naive subsets generally had larger estimated clonotype richness than memory subsets. Roughly 5% of naive CD4, roughly 3.6% of naive CD8, approximately 2.2% of memory CD4, and around 0.42% of memory CD8 clonotypes were shared across a few donors. Compared with non-shared clonotypes, clonotypes shared by all four sorted-subset donors had higher generation probabilities. Based on pairwise subsampling, the degree of clonotype sharing among donors was expected to be affected by sequencing depth. Sampling was restricted to blood, and TCR repertoires in tissues likely differ from the TCR repertoires found in blood.

Using the deep immunoSEQ assay, TCR CDR3 regions were amplified from genomic DNA by multiplex PCR. For each cell subset, the extracted genomic DNA was distributed evenly across all wells of several immunoSEQ 96-well plates, and each plate served as one replicate. Each replicate PCR for sorted subsets received about 210 ng genomic DNA, equal to some 32,000 T cell genomes. Purified libraries were measured with a Qubit 3.0 fluorometer, size-checked on a Bioanalyzer 2100, and measured again with the KAPA Library Quantification kit. A separate single-read 150-cycle Illumina NextSeq 550 flow cell was used to sequence each immunoSEQ 96-well plate. On the authors' methods: Because the immunoSEQ output included only junctional sequences and no quality scores, the filtering could not be the same as the filtering used for full-length reads. Sequences were annotated with PyIR, a Python wrapper for IgBLAST v1.9, and V/J genes and CDR3 were assigned using IMGT germline references. Reads were filtered out if the reads had weak V/J assignments (E-value above 1e-6), no CDR3, stop codons, out-of-frame junctions, or ambiguous translated residues. V3J clonotypes were defined as sequences sharing the same inferred V gene, J gene, and CDR3 amino acid sequence. The percentage overlap between two repertoires was calculated by dividing the number of shared unique clonotypes by the size of the smaller repertoire. Three approaches were used to assess repertoire richness: RTK rarefaction, the Chao1 estimator, and Recon v2.1 estimates of unobserved clonotypes. OLGA was used to compute generation probabilities for all TCRbeta clonotypes that the gDNA method yielded from several donors. The source is immuneACCESS, and TCRdb retained only in-frame sequences with V and J called. Part of the clones is not carried over; for the studies checked, unresolved V genes explain less than half of this, and the remainder is unexplained. V and J calls and clone size are as listed in that table; D and trimming were resolved from the DNA. This sample lists hundreds of thousands of clones; approximately 96% were detected once. The ten largest clones take up 0.095% to 0.13% of the sample.

A remark on this clone: There is no known antigen for this receptor. No per-base quality is available; no much larger clone lies one base away.

CD8 naive samples consisted of CD45RO-negative cells that were positively selected for CCR7, yielding a CD45RA+CCR7+ population without TemRA cells. The donors were healthy, HIV-negative adults who had no recently reported acute infections or vaccinations. Only Caucasian adults living in Nashville, Tennessee, USA were represented among the donors. Blood was obtained by leukapheresis, after which PBMCs were separated by Ficoll-Histopaque density gradient centrifugation and cryopreserved in liquid nitrogen vapor phase. Purity and quantity of every magnetically sorted T cell population were checked by analytical flow cytometry. Each sorted fraction had its genomic DNA isolated and then quantified by UV absorbance on a Nanodrop 2000c. The germline V gene specifies SNHLY as CDR1 and FYNNEI as CDR2. Taken from cysteine to phenylalanine, the CDR3 has 15 residues. Here the CDR3 DNA is all that survives: 45 bases in frame from base 1. Deletion took 1 base off V and 5 bases off J, with a span of 14 bases between the germline ends.

This receptor was obtained from a woman aged 30 to 39 in good health. Sequences were obtained from naive CD8+ T cells sorted from blood. Per the publication, the cell subset or site label means: CD45RA+CCR7+. The rearranged segments are TRBV2 and TRBJ1-1; 5 matching bases give a weak D call of TRBD1. The CDR3: CASSEDRRGGTEAFF. The DNA reads as follows: TGTGCCAGCAGTGAAGACAGGCGGGGAGGAACTGAAGCTTTCTTT.